This TCR beta chain was sequenced for a study of T-cell reconstitution after alpha-beta-depleted transplantation in children. For TCRbeta, the library was prepared with unique molecular identifiers. Each CDR3 protein is one row after TCRdb ran MiXCR on the PCR reads. Among some 590,000 distinct CDR3 sequences listed, roughly a tenth were seen once. Germline V CDR1 and CDR2: LNHNV, YYDKDF (reference sequence). V was clipped by 0 bases and J by 5 bases; unmatched bases: 6. The CDR3 covers 16 residues. The rearrangement links TRBV15 to TRBJ2-5, with 10 bases matching TRBD2. Here the sequenced sample was PBMCs from the stem cell graft donor, taken from the stem cell graft. The receptor comes from a human donor who donated a stem cell graft to a child with acute myeloid leukemia. This CDR3 reads CATSRDLAGASETQYF. The CDR3 region has the DNA TGTGCCACCAGCAGAGATCTAGCGGGAGCGAGTGAGACCCAGTACTTC.